These 10 T cell receptor beta chains share one sample of origin, sequenced in a study of beta chain features in type 1 diabetes. All of the isolated RNA was reverse transcribed, so expressed TCRB transcripts were sequenced. TCRdb keeps only in-frame clones here, not all; method: immunoSEQ multiplex PCR. The sample yields over 40,000 clones, 51% seen once. Material: Tregs from blood. The origin of the receptors is a woman aged 18-30 years in good health.

The chain is built from TRBV2 and TRBJ2-1; D is possibly TRBD1 (5 bases). There are 16 residues in the CDR3. From germline, CDR1 is SNHLY and CDR2 FYNNEI. V was shortened by 3 bases and J by 7 bases, with 19 bases between the two germline ends. The CDR3 nucleotides read TGTGCCAGCAGTGATAAGGGTCAGGGTTTTTGGAATGAGCAGTTCTTC. This sequence encodes CASSDKGQGFWNEQFF.

This chain links TRBV2 with TRBJ2-1, with 8 nucleotides matching TRBD2. The CDR3 is 14 amino acids. Trimming at V came to 4 bases and at J to 3 bases, leaving 2 bases not matched to a gene. Germline CDR1 and CDR2: SNHLY and FYNNEI. The CDR3 here is CASSGTSFYNEQFF. In DNA form, the CDR3 reads TGTGCCAGCAGTGGGACTAGCTTCTACAATGAGCAGTTCTTC. Full variable domain (missing parts from reference TRBV2 and TRBJ2-1): EPEVTQTPSHQVTQMGQEVILRCVPISNHLYFYWYRQILGQKVEFLVSFYNNEISEKSEIFDDQFSVERPDGSNFTLKIRSTKLEDSAMYFCASSGTSFYNEQFFGPGTRLTVL.

This clone has just a few counts. J is TRBJ2-7 and V is TRBV29-1, with TRBD2 matching 7 bases. The CDR3 runs 14 residues. Looked up from germline, CDR1 is SQVTM and CDR2 is ANQGSEA. With 6 bases clipped from V and 0 bases from J, the junction kept 8 bases outside the gene matches. DNA of the CDR3: TGCAGCGTCGCCCTACTAGCGTCCTCCTACGAGCAGTACTTC. Protein sequence: CSVALLASSYEQYF.

The chain joins TRBV5-1 to TRBJ2-4, with TRBD2 matching 7 bases. Germline lookup yields CDR1 SGHRS and CDR2 YFSETQ. Trimming took 2 bases from V and 1 from J; bases not matched to a gene: 3. The CDR3 consists of 15 residues. CDR3 in amino acids: CASSLGGSAKNIQYF. In DNA, the CDR3 is TGCGCCAGCAGCTTAGGCGGGAGCGCCAAAAACATTCAGTACTTC.

J is TRBJ2-1 and V is TRBV7-2, with 11 nucleotides matching TRBD2. There are 14 residues in the CDR3. Unmatched junction bases numbered 0, after V lost 3 bases and J lost 5 bases. Germline values: CDR1 SGHTA, CDR2 FQGNSA. The CDR3 DNA reads TGTGCCAGCAGCTTGACTAGCGGGAACAATGAGCAGTTCTTC. Translated: CASSLTSGNNEQFF.

The chain has TRBV27 and TRBJ2-2; D possibly corresponds to TRBD2 (5 bases). The CDR3 runs to 17 residues. The germline gives CDR1 MNHEY, CDR2 SMNVEV (reference sequence). Between the trimmed V and J ends, which lost 2 bases and 4 bases, there was a span of 17 bases. CDR3 region: CASSLSPASWSTGELFF. CDR3 DNA: TGTGCCAGCAGTTTAAGCCCGGCTAGCTGGAGCACCGGGGAGCTGTTTTTT.

The chain uses TRBV30 and TRBJ1-2; 8 bases fit TRBD1. Losses at the gene ends were 0 bases for V and 8 bases for J; bases not matched to a gene: 11. Germline-derived CDR1 and CDR2 are GTSNPN and SVGIG (reference sequence). This CDR3 is 15 amino acids long. The DNA of the CDR3 is TGTGCCTGGAGTGTATTGGGGCAGGGGGCGGGAGGCTACACCTTC. It codes for CAWSVLGQGAGGYTF.

The chain has TRBV5-1 and TRBJ1-1; no definite D call. Germline lookup yields CDR1 SGHRS and CDR2 YFSETQ. This CDR3 contains 13 residues. Between the trimmed V and J ends, which lost 2 bases and 1 base, there was a span of 6 bases. The CDR3 DNA reads TGCGCCAGCAGCTTTTGGCAGAACACTGAAGCTTTCTTT. Amino acids: CASSFWQNTEAFF. The whole variable domain, remainder taken from reference TRBV5-1 and TRBJ1-1, is KAGVTQTPRYLIKTRGQQVTLSCSPISGHRSVSWYQQTPGQGLQFLFEYFSETQRNKGNFPGRFSGRQFSNSRSEMNVSTLELGDSALYLCASSFWQNTEAFFGQGTRLTVV.

The chain combines TRBV6-1 with TRBJ1-3; the match to TRBD1 covers 10 bases. The CDR3 runs 16 residues. CDR1 and CDR2 from the germline V gene are MNHNS and SASEGT. V lost 0 bases, J lost 2 bases, and 1 base stayed unmatched. CDR3 loop: CASSEAGTGAGNTIYF. Written as DNA, the CDR3 is TGTGCCAGCAGTGAAGCGGGGACAGGGGCTGGAAACACCATATATTTT.

In nucleotides, the CDR3 is TGTGCCAGCAGTTTACAGCGGGGAGTGGCGTACTTC. Translating gives CASSLQRGVAYF. The chain is built from TRBV28 and TRBJ2-7, with 7 bases lining up with TRBD2. The CDR3 has 12 residues. Germline-derived CDR1 and CDR2 are MDHEN and SYDVKM. V lost 2 bases and J lost 12; bases outside the gene matches: 7. The variable domain in full, with the rest retrieved from reference TRBV28 and TRBJ2-7, is DVKVTQSSRYLVKRTGEKVFLECVQDMDHENMFWYRQDPGLGLRLIYFSYDVKMKEKGDIPEGYSVSREKKERFSLILESASTNQTSMYLCASSLQRGVAYFGPGTRLTVT.